The 19 T cell receptor beta chains in this list originate from one sample, sequenced in a study of T cells in localized non-small cell lung cancer. Here immunoSEQ multiplex PCR was the method, and the copy in TCRdb shows in-frame clones only, minus some. The sample has about 1,200 clones; 30% to 40% are singletons. The sample was normal lung tissue next to the tumor, taken before any cancer treatment. The receptors come from a man aged 35 to 69 with stage I squamous cell lung carcinoma.

This clone appeared a few times. The rearrangement uses TRBV7-6 and TRBJ2-4; no reliable D call. The germline gives CDR1 SGHVS, CDR2 FNYEAQ. V was pared by 4 bases and J by 1 base, with 8 bases between. This CDR3 has 14 amino acids. The CDR3 nucleotides are TGTGCCAGCAGCTATACCTCGGCCAAAAACATTCAGTACTTC. Protein product: CASSYTSAKNIQYF.

The chain uses TRBV30 and TRBJ2-1, with 7 positions matching TRBD2. Germline V gene lookup returns CDR1 GTSNPN and CDR2 SVGIG (reference sequence). The J segment lost 0 bases and the V segment lost 7 bases, leaving 6 bases of the junction unmatched. This CDR3 spans 14 amino acids. The CDR3 loop is CASGGSSSYNEQFF. The CDR3, as DNA: TGTGCCTCCGGGGGGTCGAGCTCCTACAATGAGCAGTTCTTC.

The rearrangement links TRBV6-8 to TRBJ2-3, with 7 nucleotides matching TRBD1. The CDR3 runs 13 residues. CDR1 MNHGY and CDR2 SAAAGT come from the germline V gene. Trimming removed 5 bases from V and 2 bases from J; junction bases left unmatched: 1. The CDR3 sequence: CASSGQDTDTQYF. Here the CDR3 DNA reads TGTGCCAGCAGTGGACAGGACACAGATACGCAGTATTTT.

This clone was counted between two and nine times. This chain links TRBV28 with TRBJ2-7, with 7 bases matching TRBD1. The CDR3 length is 13 residues. Trimming took 6 bases from V and 2 from J; bases not matched to a gene: 4. Germline V gives CDR1 MDHEN, CDR2 SYDVKM. As DNA, the CDR3 is TGTGCCAGCAGCCGGACAGGAACCTACGAGCAGTACTTC. Its translation: CASSRTGTYEQYF.

The chain has TRBV6-8 and TRBJ1-1, with D maybe TRBD1 (5 bases). The CDR3 totals 13 residues. Germline CDR1 reads MNHGY; CDR2 reads SAAAGT. Trimming removed 5 bases at V and 5 bases at J, with 12 bases between. CDR3 sequence reads: CASSKPGGTEAFF. DNA of the CDR3: TGTGCCAGCAGTAAACCTGGGGGTACTGAAGCTTTCTTT.

The chain joins TRBV19 to TRBJ2-1; a possible D gene is TRBD2 (5 bases). The CDR3 covers 13 residues. V was shortened by 4 bases and J by 6 bases, with 10 bases between the two germline ends. CDR1 is LNHDA and CDR2 is SQIVND in the germline V gene (reference sequence). The CDR3 DNA reads as TGTGCCAGTAGTAGACGGGAAGGCAATGAGCAGTTCTTC. It translates to CASSRREGNEQFF.

The table lists this clone with a few counts. The chain recombines TRBV11-3 with TRBJ1-2; 8 bases map to TRBD1. The germline gives CDR1 SGHNT, CDR2 YENEEA. The CDR3 is 16 amino acids. The trim removed 4 bases at V and 4 bases at J, leaving 11 bases unmatched. Here the CDR3 DNA reads TGTGCCAGCAGCTCAGACAGGGGCGAAAGGTTCTATGGCTACACCTTC. Translated, it gives CASSSDRGERFYGYTF.

The genes are TRBV30 and TRBJ2-7, with 7 bases fitting TRBD2. This CDR3 is 15 amino acids long. V gave up 0 bases and J gave up 0 bases; unmatched junction bases: 5. Germline-derived CDR1 and CDR2 are GTSNPN and SVGIG (reference sequence). Here the CDR3 DNA reads TGTGCCTGGAGTGTGGGGGGGTTAAGCTCCTACGAGCAGTACTTC. This codes for CAWSVGGLSSYEQYF.

A few counts support this clone. V and J are TRBV6-8 and TRBJ1-1; D perhaps matches TRBD1 (6 bases). This CDR3 is built from 16 residues. The V end was cut by 1 base, the J end by 6 bases, with 18 bases between. CDR1 and CDR2 (germline): MNHGY, SAAAGT. In nucleotides, the CDR3 is TGTGCCAGCAGTTACTACTCGGTTGGGGGCGTCGCTGAAGCTTTCTTT. This codes for CASSYYSVGGVAEAFF.

This clone was seen only once. The chain couples TRBV7-1 to TRBJ2-7; no definite D call. TRBV7-1 is given ORF status, its function remaining uncertain. Trimming shortened V by 4 bases and J by 4 bases, and 11 bases separated the two germline ends. The CDR3 loop spans 13 amino acids. The CDR3 sequence: CASSLGSQYEQYF. The CDR3 DNA reads TGTGCCAGCAGCTTAGGTTCCCAGTACGAGCAGTACTTC.

This clone showed up just once. CDR3 protein: CASSVTGAATEQYF. The DNA for the CDR3 is TGCGCCAGCAGTGTTACGGGGGCTGCTACGGAGCAGTACTTC. V usage is TRBV10-2 and J usage is TRBJ2-7; D assignment may be TRBD1 or TRBD2 (6 bases each). In germline, CDR1 is WSHSY, CDR2 SAAADI. The CDR3 extends over 14 amino acids. Trimming left V 4 bases short and J 7 bases short, with 17 bases between.

The CDR3 DNA follows: TGTGCCAGCGGTCTTTCCGGACAGCTCTACGAGCAGTACTTC. This translates into CASGLSGQLYEQYF. The chain has TRBV11-3 and TRBJ2-7; D is perhaps TRBD1 (6 bases). This CDR3 is built from 14 residues. Looked up from germline, CDR1 is SGHNT and CDR2 is YENEEA. Trimming cost V 8 bases and J 3 bases, with 17 bases left between them.

This clone was observed a handful of times. The chain couples TRBV11-3 to TRBJ2-6; unclear D gene. Germline values: CDR1 SGHNT, CDR2 YENEEA. This CDR3 has 15 residues. Trimming took off 5 bases at V and 0 bases at J, with 8 bases between the two ends. The chain's CDR3 is CASSPPPSGANVLTF. In DNA form, the CDR3 reads TGTGCCAGCAGCCCACCGCCCTCTGGGGCCAACGTCCTGACTTTC.

V gene TRBV6-8 combines with J gene TRBJ2-1, with D uncertain. Per germline, CDR1 MNHGY and CDR2 SAAAGT. V dropped 4 bases and J dropped 3 bases, with 10 bases sitting between them. The CDR3 extends over 14 amino acids. DNA for the CDR3: TGTGCCAGCAGTTTAGAGTCGTTCTACAATGAGCAGTTCTTC. It yields the protein CASSLESFYNEQFF.

The chain joins TRBV9 to TRBJ2-3, with TRBD2 as a possible D gene (5 bases). Germline lookup yields CDR1 SGDLS and CDR2 YYNGEE. V dropped 0 bases and J dropped 6 bases, with 23 bases sitting between them. The length of the CDR3 is 18 residues. Here the CDR3 reads CASSVEDERSLGRDTQYF. In nucleotides, the CDR3 is TGTGCCAGCAGCGTAGAGGATGAGCGGTCTCTCGGTCGGGATACGCAGTATTTT. Full variable domain (outside the CDR3, taken from reference TRBV9 and TRBJ2-3): DSGVTQTPKHLITATGQRVTLRCSPRSGDLSVYWYQQSLDQGLQFLIQYYNGEERAKGNILERFSAQQFPDLHSELNLSSLELGDSALYFCASSVEDERSLGRDTQYFGPGTRLTVL.

The J gene is TRBJ1-2, the V gene TRBV9; possible D gene TRBD1, 5 bases. Looked up from germline, CDR1 is SGDLS and CDR2 is YYNGEE. The V end was cut by 4 bases, the J end by 6 bases, with 13 bases between. This CDR3 region has 13 residues. The CDR3 loop is CASSPTGRNGYTF. CDR3 coding DNA: TGTGCCAGCAGCCCCACAGGCCGAAATGGCTACACCTTC. Based on the CDR3 plus reference TRBV9 and TRBJ1-2, the full variable domain is DSGVTQTPKHLITATGQRVTLRCSPRSGDLSVYWYQQSLDQGLQFLIQYYNGEERAKGNILERFSAQQFPDLHSELNLSSLELGDSALYFCASSPTGRNGYTFGSGTRLTVV.

The chain is built from TRBV5-1 and TRBJ2-5; D is unclear. This CDR3 has 20 residues. The V gene lost 0 bases and the J gene lost 2 bases, with 26 bases spanning the gap. Germline-derived CDR1 and CDR2 are SGHRS and YFSETQ. CDR3 loop: CASSLDPTPSGFLLQETQYF. The CDR3 DNA is TGCGCCAGCAGCTTGGATCCGACTCCCTCCGGGTTCCTGCTTCAAGAGACCCAGTACTTC.

In its sample, this clone was seen a few times. This chain joins TRBV11-3 and TRBJ2-7, with TRBD1 matching over 10 bases. The V gene's germline CDR1 is SGHNT and CDR2 YENEEA. The CDR3 totals 14 residues. Trimming at V came to 3 bases and at J to 5 bases, leaving 4 bases not matched to a gene. The CDR3, as DNA: TGTGCCAGCAGCTTCGCCGGGACAGGGGACGAGCAGTACTTC. It is translated as CASSFAGTGDEQYF. Full variable domain (remainder filled in from reference TRBV11-3 and TRBJ2-7): EAGVVQSPRYKIIEKKQPVAFWCNPISGHNTLYWYLQNLGQGPELLIRYENEEAVDDSQLPKDRFSAERLKGVDSTLKIQPAELGDSAVYLCASSFAGTGDEQYFGPGTRLTVT.

This rearrangement joins TRBV6-8 to TRBJ1-1, with 8 bases identical to TRBD1. This CDR3 spans 15 amino acids. From germline, CDR1 is MNHGY and CDR2 SAAAGT. With 6 bases clipped from V and 4 bases from J, the junction kept 10 bases outside the gene matches. The CDR3, as DNA: TGTGCCAGCAGACCGACCGGGACAGGAACCACTGAAGCTTTCTTT. Translation gives CASRPTGTGTTEAFF.